This entry is about one T cell receptor beta chain. Its antigen is undetermined. TCRdb ran MiXCR on the reads and lists one entry per CDR3 protein. The sample yields about 130,000 distinct CDR3 sequences, 32% seen once. These data come from a study of T cell repertoires in cytomegalovirus infection. Study in general: Carrying CMV and the relevant HLA type showed in public TCR beta signatures.

Regarding the study as a whole: There were HLA-C-restricted CMV-specific TCR beta clonotypes dominating the ex vivo response.

The length of the CDR3 is 13 residues. Trimming shortened V by 0 bases and J by 7 bases, and 7 bases separated the two germline ends. Germline lookup yields CDR1 LNHDA and CDR2 SQIVND (reference sequence). The chain is built from TRBV19 and TRBJ1-5; unclear D gene. This clonotype was obtained from a human donor in good health (CMV status not recorded). Some clones in this sample may be carry-over from other donors' samples. The material was CD8+ T cells from cultured PBMCs, obtained from culture after CMV antigen stimulation. CDR3 residues: CASSIDWHQPQHF. CDR3 in DNA: TGTGCCAGTAGTATAGATTGGCACCAGCCCCAGCATTTT. Variable domain in full (rest from reference TRBV19 and TRBJ1-5): DGGITQSPKYLFRKEGQNVTLSCEQNLNHDAMYWYRQDPGQGLRLIYYSQIVNDFQKGDIAEGYSVSREKKESFPLTVTSAQKNPTAFYLCASSIDWHQPQHFGDGTRLSIL.